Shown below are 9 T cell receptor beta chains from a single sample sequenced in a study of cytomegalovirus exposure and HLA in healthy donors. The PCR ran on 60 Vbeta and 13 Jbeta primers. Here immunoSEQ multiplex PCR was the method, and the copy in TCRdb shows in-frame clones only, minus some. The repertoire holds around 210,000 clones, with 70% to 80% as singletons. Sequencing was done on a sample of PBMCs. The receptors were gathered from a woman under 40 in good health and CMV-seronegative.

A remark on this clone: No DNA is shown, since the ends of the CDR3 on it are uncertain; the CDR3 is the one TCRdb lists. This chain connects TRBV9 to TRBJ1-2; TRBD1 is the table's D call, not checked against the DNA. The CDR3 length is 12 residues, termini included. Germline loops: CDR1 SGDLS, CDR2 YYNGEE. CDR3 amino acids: CASSVGTGIQAF.

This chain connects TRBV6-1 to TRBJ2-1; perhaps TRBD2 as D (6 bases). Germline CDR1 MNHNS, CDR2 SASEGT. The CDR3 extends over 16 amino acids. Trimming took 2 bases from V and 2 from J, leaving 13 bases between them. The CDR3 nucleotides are TGTGCCAGCAGTGAACTCGGGGGAGTGACCTACAATGAGCAGTTCTTC. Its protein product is CASSELGGVTYNEQFF.

CDR3 nucleotides: TGCAGCGTTGAGGACAGGGGTAATGGCTACACCTTC. Protein product: CSVEDRGNGYTF. V usage is TRBV29-1 and J usage is TRBJ1-2, with TRBD1 identical over 9 bases. This CDR3 is 12 amino acids long. Trimming took 3 bases from V and 6 from J; bases not matched to a gene: 2. CDR1 is SQVTM and CDR2 is ANQGSEA in the germline V gene.

CDR3 region: CASSPQGTGRDTEAFF. In DNA, the CDR3 is TGTGCCAGCAGCCCCCAAGGGACAGGGAGGGACACTGAAGCTTTCTTT. The chain recombines TRBV5-4 with TRBJ1-1, with 9 bases lining up with TRBD1. This CDR3 contains 16 residues. Germline assignment: CDR1 SGHNT and CDR2 YYREEE (reference sequence). V was pared by 4 bases and J by 3 bases, with 10 bases of the junction left unmatched. The full variable domain, rest sourced from reference TRBV5-4 and TRBJ1-1, is ETGVTQSPTHLIKTRGQQVTLRCSSQSGHNTVSWYQQALGQGPQFIFQYYREEENGRGNFPPRFSGLQFPNYSSELNVNALELDDSALYLCASSPQGTGRDTEAFFGQGTRLTVV.

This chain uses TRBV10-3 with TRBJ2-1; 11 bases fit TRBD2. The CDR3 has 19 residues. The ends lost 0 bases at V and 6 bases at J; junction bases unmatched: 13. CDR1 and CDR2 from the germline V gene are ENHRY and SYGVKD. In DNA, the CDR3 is TGTGCCATCAGTGAGTCACAGGGGGCTCGCCTAGCGGGAGGCAATGAGCAGTTCTTC. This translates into CAISESQGARLAGGNEQFF.

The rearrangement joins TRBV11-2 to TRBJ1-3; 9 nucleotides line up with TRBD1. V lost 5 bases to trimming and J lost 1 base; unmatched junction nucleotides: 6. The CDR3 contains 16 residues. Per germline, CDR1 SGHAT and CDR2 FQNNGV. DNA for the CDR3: TGTGCCAGCAGCCAAACAGGGGGCAGGTCTGGAAACACCATATATTTT. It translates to CASSQTGGRSGNTIYF.

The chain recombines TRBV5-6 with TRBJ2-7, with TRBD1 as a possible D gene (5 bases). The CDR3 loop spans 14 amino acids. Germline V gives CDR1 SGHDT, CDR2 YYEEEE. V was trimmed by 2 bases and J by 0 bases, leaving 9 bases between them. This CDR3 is CASSFPGRSYEQYF. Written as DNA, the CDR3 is TGTGCCAGCAGCTTTCCAGGGCGCTCCTACGAGCAGTACTTC.

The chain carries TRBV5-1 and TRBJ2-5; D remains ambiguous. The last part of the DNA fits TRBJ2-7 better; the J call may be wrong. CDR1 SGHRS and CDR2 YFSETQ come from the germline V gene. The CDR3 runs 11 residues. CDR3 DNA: TGCGCCAGCAGGTCAGGCGACGAGCAGTACTTC. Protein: CASRSGDEQYF.

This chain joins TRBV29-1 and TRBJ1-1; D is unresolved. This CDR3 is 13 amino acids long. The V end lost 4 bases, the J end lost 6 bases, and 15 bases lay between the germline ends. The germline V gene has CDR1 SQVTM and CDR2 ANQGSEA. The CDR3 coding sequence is TGCAGCGTTGCGGGTAGGCTTAACCCTGAAGCTTTCTTT. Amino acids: CSVAGRLNPEAFF. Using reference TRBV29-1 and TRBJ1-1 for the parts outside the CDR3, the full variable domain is SAVISQKPSRDICQRGTSLTIQCQVDSQVTMMFWYRQQPGQSLTLIATANQGSEATYESGFVIDKFPISRPNLTFSTLTVSNMSPEDSSIYLCSVAGRLNPEAFFGQGTRLTVV.